The 15 T cell receptor beta chains presented below share a single source sample, sequenced in a study of blood T cell repertoires in COVID-19. Data came from immunoSEQ multiplex PCR; TCRdb stores just in-frame clones and leaves some out. The table records about 91,000 clones, about 88% of them present only once. Sequencing used peripheral blood. The receptors here all came from a woman of 80 years or more with active COVID-19.

The rearrangement links TRBV19 to TRBJ2-5; D is uncertain. V dropped 9 bases and J dropped 2 bases, with 13 bases sitting between them. The CDR3 is 13 residues long. Germline CDR1 is LNHDA and CDR2 is SQIVND (reference sequence). CDR3: CASRYGQQETQYF. The CDR3 DNA is TGTGCCAGCCGATATGGGCAGCAAGAGACCCAGTACTTC.

The gene calls are TRBV28 and TRBJ2-3; 8 positions agree with TRBD1. Germline assignment: CDR1 MDHEN and CDR2 SYDVKM. V lost 4 bases, J lost 4 bases, and 7 bases stayed unmatched. This CDR3 is built from 15 residues. CDR3 coding DNA: TGTGCCAGCAGTTCAAGACAGGGGTACGCAGATACGCAGTATTTT. Translated, it gives CASSSRQGYADTQYF.

The chain couples TRBV4-2 to TRBJ2-1, with 10 bases identical to TRBD1. V lost 5 bases to trimming and J lost 3 bases; unmatched junction nucleotides: 4. This CDR3 contains 15 residues. The germline CDR1 and CDR2 sequences are LGHNA and YNFKEQ. The CDR3 loop reads CASSTRDRGYNEQFF. The CDR3 bases are TGTGCCAGCAGCACCCGGGACAGGGGCTACAATGAGCAGTTCTTC.

The V and J genes are TRBV7-9 and TRBJ2-1, with 11 bases matching TRBD2. Germline V gene data show CDR1 as SEHNR and CDR2 as FQNEAQ (reference sequence). This CDR3 has 15 amino acids. V lost 3 bases, J lost 10 bases, and 8 bases stayed unmatched. For the CDR3, the DNA is TGTGCCAGCAGCTTCGGGCTAGCGGGAGGTGACGAGCAGTTCTTC. Residues: CASSFGLAGGDEQFF.

The CDR3 is CASSTGAETKLFF. The DNA of the CDR3 is TGTGCCAGCTCCACAGGGGCGGAAACGAAGCTGTTTTTT. This chain connects TRBV2 to TRBJ2-2, with TRBD1 matching 7 bases. CDR1 and CDR2 (germline): SNHLY, FYNNEI. V trimming: 8 bases; J trimming: 12 bases; junction bases outside the gene matches: 12. The CDR3 runs 13 residues.

This rearrangement joins TRBV7-2 to TRBJ1-2, with 7 bases matching TRBD1. The ends lost 5 bases at V and 4 bases at J; junction bases unmatched: 10. Germline lookup yields CDR1 SGHTA and CDR2 FQGNSA. The CDR3 has 15 residues. The DNA of the CDR3 is TGTGCCAGCAGCCAAAGGGACAGCTTATTCTATGGCTACACCTTC. Translating gives CASSQRDSLFYGYTF.

This clone appeared a single time. This sequence joins TRBV10-3 and TRBJ2-1; D unclear. In germline, CDR1 is ENHRY, CDR2 SYGVKD. Trimming pared 1 base from V and 4 bases from J, leaving 5 bases between. This CDR3 region has 13 residues. The CDR3: CAISEFLYNEQFF. CDR3 coding DNA: TGTGCCATCAGTGAGTTTCTTTACAATGAGCAGTTCTTC.

This chain connects TRBV7-2 to TRBJ2-6; D remains ambiguous. Germline V gene sequence: CDR1 SGHTA, CDR2 FQGNSA. CDR3 length equals 15 residues. With 2 bases removed from V and 1 base from J, the gap between germline ends came to 6 bases. CDR3 loop: CASSLIISGANVLTF. The CDR3 region has the DNA TGTGCCAGCAGCTTAATAATATCTGGGGCCAACGTCCTGACTTTC.

The chain recombines TRBV4-3 with TRBJ2-7, with TRBD2 matching 9 bases. This CDR3 comprises 15 residues. The ends lost 1 base at V and 3 bases at J; junction bases unmatched: 4. Germline values: CDR1 LGHNA, CDR2 YSLEER. The CDR3 sequence: CASSQGLAEGYEQYF. The CDR3 DNA follows: TGCGCCAGCAGCCAAGGACTAGCGGAAGGCTACGAGCAGTACTTC.

This chain links TRBV7-8 with TRBJ2-3; 7 bases are shared with TRBD2. The CDR3 has 15 amino acids. Per the germline V gene, CDR1 is SGHVS and CDR2 is FQNEAQ. Trimming at V came to 3 bases and at J to 1 base, leaving 4 bases not matched to a gene. CDR3 in DNA: TGTGCCAGCAGCTTCCTGGCGGGGGGCACAGATACGCAGTATTTT. This sequence encodes CASSFLAGGTDTQYF.

The chain carries TRBV19 and TRBJ1-2; D might be TRBD1 (5 bases). This CDR3 region has 13 residues. Trimming removed 5 bases at V and 2 bases at J, with 9 bases between. CDR1 and CDR2 (germline): LNHDA, SQIVND (reference sequence). CDR3 region: CASSVGANYGYTF. The CDR3 region has the DNA TGTGCCAGTAGTGTAGGGGCCAACTATGGCTACACCTTC. The full variable domain, with the rest looked up from reference TRBV19 and TRBJ1-2, is DGGITQSPKYLFRKEGQNVTLSCEQNLNHDAMYWYRQDPGQGLRLIYYSQIVNDFQKGDIAEGYSVSREKKESFPLTVTSAQKNPTAFYLCASSVGANYGYTFGSGTRLTVV.

The chain's CDR3 is CASSPRTGSSGNTIYF. The CDR3, as DNA: TGTGCCAGCAGTCCGCGGACGGGGAGCTCTGGAAACACCATATATTTT. The chain couples TRBV28 to TRBJ1-3; D is unclear. The CDR3 loop spans 16 amino acids. The germline V gene encodes CDR1 MDHEN and CDR2 SYDVKM. V lost 5 bases to trimming and J lost 0 bases, with 14 bases between them.

The J gene is TRBJ1-2, the V gene TRBV28; D call uncertain. There are 12 residues in the CDR3. Trimming shortened V by 6 bases and J by 5 bases, and 10 bases separated the two germline ends. Germline assignment: CDR1 MDHEN and CDR2 SYDVKM. The CDR3 here is CASSREAYGYTF. In DNA, the CDR3 is TGTGCCAGCAGCCGAGAGGCTTATGGCTACACCTTC.

This rearrangement joins TRBV2 to TRBJ1-1; 8 positions agree with TRBD1. Germline-derived CDR1 and CDR2 are SNHLY and FYNNEI. This CDR3 comprises 14 residues. Losses at the gene ends were 6 bases for V and 0 bases for J; bases not matched to a gene: 3. This chain's CDR3 is CASRGQALNTEAFF. In DNA, the CDR3 is TGTGCCAGCAGGGGACAGGCATTGAACACTGAAGCTTTCTTT. Filled out from reference TRBV2 and TRBJ1-1, the complete variable domain reads EPEVTQTPSHQVTQMGQEVILRCVPISNHLYFYWYRQILGQKVEFLVSFYNNEISEKSEIFDDQFSVERPDGSNFTLKIRSTKLEDSAMYFCASRGQALNTEAFFGQGTRLTVV.

The genes are TRBV6-2 or TRBV6-3 and TRBJ2-4; D is perhaps TRBD2 (7 bases). The CDR3 runs 13 residues. The ends were cut back, 4 bases at V and 5 bases at J, with 9 bases in the middle. CDR1 and CDR2 from the germline V gene are MNHEY and SVGEGT. In nucleotides, the CDR3 is TGTGCCAGCAGTTTAGGGGGGGAAAACATTCAGTACTTC. Protein product: CASSLGGENIQYF.